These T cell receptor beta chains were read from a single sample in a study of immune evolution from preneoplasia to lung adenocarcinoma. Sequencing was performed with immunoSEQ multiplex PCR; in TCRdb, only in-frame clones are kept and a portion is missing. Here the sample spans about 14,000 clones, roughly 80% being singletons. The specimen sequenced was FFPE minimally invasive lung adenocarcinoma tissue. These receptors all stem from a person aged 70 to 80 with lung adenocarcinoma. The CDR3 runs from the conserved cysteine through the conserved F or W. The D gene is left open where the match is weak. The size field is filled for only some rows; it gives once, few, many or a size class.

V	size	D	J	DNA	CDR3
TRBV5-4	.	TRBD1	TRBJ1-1	TGTGCCAGCAGACTTGACAGGGGGTGGATGGCTGAAGCTTTCTTT	CASRLDRGWMAEAFF
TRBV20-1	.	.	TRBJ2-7	TGCAGTGCCGCGGCCGAGCGGGAGCAGTACTTC	CSAAAEREQYF
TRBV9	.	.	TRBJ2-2	TGTGCCAGCAGCGTAGAAACAGGTTCCACCGGGGAGCTGTTTTTT	CASSVETGSTGELFF
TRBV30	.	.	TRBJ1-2	TGTGCCTGGAGTTGGGGGGGTGGCTACACCTTC	CAWSWGGGYTF
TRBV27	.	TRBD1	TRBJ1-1	TGTGCCAGCAGTTTCGGATTCAGGGGGGAAGCTTTCTTT	CASSFGFRGEAFF
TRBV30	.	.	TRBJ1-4	TGTGCCTGCTTCCGGGACACGCATGAAAAACTGTTTTTT	CACFRDTHEKLFF
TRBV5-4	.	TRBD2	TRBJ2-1	TGTGCCAGCAGCTTGGATGGTAGCGGGATCGGTGAGCAGTTCTTC	CASSLDGSGIGEQFF
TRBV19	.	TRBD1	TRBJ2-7	TGTGCCAGTAGGCAGGTGGGACAGGACTACGAGCAGTACTTC	CASRQVGQDYEQYF
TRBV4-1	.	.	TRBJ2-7	TGCGCCAGCAGCCGGGAACTCTATTACGAGCAGTACTTC	CASSRELYYEQYF
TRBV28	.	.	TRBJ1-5	TGTGCCAGCAGCCCTGACGGGGTTGGGAGCAATCAGCCCCAGCATTTT	CASSPDGVGSNQPQHF
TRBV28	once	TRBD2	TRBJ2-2	TGTGCCAGCAGTTTAGGACTAGCGGGAGCCGGGGAGCTGTTTTTT	CASSLGLAGAGELFF
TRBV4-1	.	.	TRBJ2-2	TGCGCCAGCAGCCAAGATCAAGGGGGACGGAACGGGGAGCTGTTTTTT	CASSQDQGGRNGELFF
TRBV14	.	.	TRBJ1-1	TGTGCCAGCAGCTCCCTGACGGGACACCTTTTAGCTTTCTTT	CASSSLTGHLLAFF
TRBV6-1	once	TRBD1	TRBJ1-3	TGTGCCAGCAGTGGAGAGGGACAGCTCTCTGGAAACACCATATATTTT	CASSGEGQLSGNTIYF
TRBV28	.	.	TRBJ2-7	TGTGCCAGCAGTGTTGGGCAGACCTACGAGCAGTACTTC	CASSVGQTYEQYF
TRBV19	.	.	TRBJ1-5	TGTGCCAGTAGGGGACAACTCCAGAATCAGCCCCAGCATTTT	CASRGQLQNQPQHF
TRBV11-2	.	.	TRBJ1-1	TGTGCCAGCAGCTTAGGGGCTGAAGCTTTCTTT	CASSLGAEAFF
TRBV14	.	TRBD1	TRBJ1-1	TGTGCCAGCAGCCTTAGGACAGGTGGAAGCACTGAAGCTTTCTTT	CASSLRTGGSTEAFF
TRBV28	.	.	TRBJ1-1	TGTGCCAGCAGTTTATATGCCGGGGAAGCTTTCTTT	CASSLYAGEAFF
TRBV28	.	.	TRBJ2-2	TGTGCCAGCAGTTTATTTTACACCGGGGAGCTGTTTTTT	CASSLFYTGELFF
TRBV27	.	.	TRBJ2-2	TGTGCCAGCAGCCGGGAATCAGGCACCGGGGAGCTGTTTTTT	CASSRESGTGELFF
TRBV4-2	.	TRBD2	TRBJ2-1	TGTGCCAGCAGCCAAGATCGCGGGAGCTCCTACAATGAGCAGTTCTTC	CASSQDRGSSYNEQFF
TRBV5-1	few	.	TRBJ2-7	TGCGCCAGCAGCGTTACAGGCTACGAGCAGTACTTC	CASSVTGYEQYF
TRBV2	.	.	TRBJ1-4	TGTGCCAGCGGTAACCGGGACGTGTTTTTT	CASGNRDVFF
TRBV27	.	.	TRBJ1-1	TGTGCCAGCATAAAGTTAGGGGTTGTCCCTGAAGCTTTCTTT	CASIKLGVVPEAFF
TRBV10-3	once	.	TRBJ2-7	TGTGCCATCGCGGGGTCCTCCTACGAGCAGTACTTC	CAIAGSSYEQYF
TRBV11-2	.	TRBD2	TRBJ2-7	TGTGCCAGCAGCTGGACTAGCGGGATTATCTACGAGCAGTACTTC	CASSWTSGIIYEQYF
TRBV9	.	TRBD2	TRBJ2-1	TGTGCCAGCAGCGCCCCTGAGGTCCCCCCCGGGGGGTGGCAGTTCTTC	CASSAPEVPPGGWQFF
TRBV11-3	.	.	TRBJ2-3	TGTGCCAGCAGCTTAGGTGGCGGGTCCAACACAGATACGCAGTATTTT	CASSLGGGSNTDTQYF
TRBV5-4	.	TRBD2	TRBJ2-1	TGTGCCAGCAAACCGGGACTAGCGGGAGTCCAATCCTACAATGAGCAGTTCTTC	CASKPGLAGVQSYNEQFF
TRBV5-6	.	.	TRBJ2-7	TGTGCCAGCAGCTTGGCTAGCACCTACTACGAGCAGTACTTC	CASSLASTYYEQYF
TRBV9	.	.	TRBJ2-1	TGTGCCAGCAGCGTAGATCCGAGCGCTAATGAGCAGTTCTTC	CASSVDPSANEQFF
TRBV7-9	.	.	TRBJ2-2	TGTGCCAGCAGCTCGGGACTCTACACCGGGGAGCTGTTTTTT	CASSSGLYTGELFF
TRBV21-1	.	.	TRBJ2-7	TGTGCCAGCAGCCCGATCGAATCGGGACAGGCCTACGAGCAGTACTTC	CASSPIESGQAYEQYF
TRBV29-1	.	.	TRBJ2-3	TGCAGTGGCCTTGTCGGGAGTCCACCAGATACGCAGTATTTT	CSGLVGSPPDTQYF
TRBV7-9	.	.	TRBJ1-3	TGTGCCAGCAGCTTAGGGCAGGGCTCCGGAAACACCATATATTTT	CASSLGQGSGNTIYF
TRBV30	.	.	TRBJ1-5	TGTGCCTGGAGTCCCGGGGAAGAAGCCCAGCATTTT	CAWSPGEEAQHF
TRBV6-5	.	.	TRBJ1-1	TGTGCCAGCAGAACAGTACAAGCGAACACTGAAGCTTTCTTT	CASRTVQANTEAFF
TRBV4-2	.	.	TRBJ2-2	TGTGCCAGCTCAGGGGGGGGGCCGATCACCGGGGAGCTGTTTTTT	CASSGGGPITGELFF
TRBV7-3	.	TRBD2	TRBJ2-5	TGTGCCAGCAGCCGTAGCGGGGGGGCTAAAGAGACCCAGTACTTC	CASSRSGGAKETQYF
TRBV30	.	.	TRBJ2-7	TGTGCCTGGAGTCCTAGCCCCCCTCCCGGCCACGAGCAGTACTTC	CAWSPSPPPGHEQYF
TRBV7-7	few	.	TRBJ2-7	TGTGCTAGCAGAGGGGGGCCAGGCGAGCAGTACTTC	CASRGGPGEQYF
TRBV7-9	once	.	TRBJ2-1	TGTGCCAGCAGCTTAGTGGGGGTGTACTACAATGAGCAGTTCTTC	CASSLVGVYYNEQFF
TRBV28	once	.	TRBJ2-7	TGTGCCAGCAGTTCCGATCGTAACAGCGCCGTGGTGTACGAGCAGTACTTC	CASSSDRNSAVVYEQYF
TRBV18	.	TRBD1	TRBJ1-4	TGTGCCAGCTCACCAACGACAGGGCCTAATGAAAAACTGTTTTTT	CASSPTTGPNEKLFF
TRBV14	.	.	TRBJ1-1	TGTGCCAGCAGCCAAGTCGGGGGAAACACTGAAGCTTTCTTT	CASSQVGGNTEAFF
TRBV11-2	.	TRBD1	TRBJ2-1	TGTGCCAGCACCTCGGTACCGGGACAGGGGGGGAATGAGCAGTTCTTC	CASTSVPGQGGNEQFF
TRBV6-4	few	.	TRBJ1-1	TGTGCCAGCAGGGCCTCAGCGAATCTGAACACTGAAGCTTTCTTT	CASRASANLNTEAFF
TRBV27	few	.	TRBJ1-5	TGTGCCAGCAGCCAATGGGCAGATGGCAATCAGCCCCAGCATTTT	CASSQWADGNQPQHF
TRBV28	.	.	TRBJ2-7	TGTGCCAGCCCCCAGGGGCAGTACTTC	CASPQGQYF
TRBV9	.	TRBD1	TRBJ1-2	TGTGCCAGCAGCGCGACAGGGGATACCTATGGCTACACCTTC	CASSATGDTYGYTF
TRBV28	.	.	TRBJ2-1	TGTGCCAGCAGTCCCCCGAGACTAGGATCCAATGAGCAGTTCTTC	CASSPPRLGSNEQFF